This T cell receptor (beta chain) is drawn from a study of blood T cell repertoires in COVID-19. Study details: Collection of acute and convalescent COVID-19 samples took place in the United States, Italy and Spain. PBMCs, B-cell-depleted T cells, or T cells were the source of the cDNA or gDNA that made up the material.

The authors' processing: Nucleated cell counts were estimated from reference gene primer amplification. Using immunoSEQ multiplex PCR, the repertoire was profiled, and TCRdb retains in-frame clones only, with some absent. V, J and clone size are taken as reported in that table, and D and trimming were inferred from the DNA itself. The sample includes tens of thousands of clones, roughly 80% of them seen just once. Germline CDR1 and CDR2: SGHNT and YYREEE (reference sequence). The CDR3 runs 17 residues. Trimming removed 0 bases at V and 6 bases at J, with 16 bases between. Material: peripheral blood. This clonotype was sampled from a man older than 75 with active or convalescent COVID-19. The genes are TRBV5-4 and TRBJ1-6; possible D gene TRBD1, 6 bases. This CDR3 is CASSLGIRPGVNSPLHF. The CDR3 DNA sequence: TGTGCCAGCAGCTTGGGTATTAGGCCAGGGGTTAATTCACCCCTCCACTTT.